This T cell receptor (beta chain) emerged from a study of CD8+ T cells in alopecia areata. cDNA reverse transcribed from extracted RNA served as the sequencing template. Sequencing used immunoSEQ multiplex PCR; TCRdb keeps in-frame clones, though not all of them. Seen here are roughly 140,000 clones, approximately 50% observed once, and the top ten hold roughly 0.99%. V lost 7 bases to trimming and J lost 3 bases; unmatched junction nucleotides: 10. This CDR3 has 15 amino acids. The V gene's germline CDR1 is SQVTM and CDR2 ANQGSEA. The source of this sequence is a human donor with alopecia areata. The chain employs TRBV29-1 and TRBJ2-2; 8 bases line up with TRBD2. The source was CD4+ T cells sorted from blood, collected at week 0. The CDR3 DNA follows: TGCAGCGCAACCACTAGCGGAGCATACACCGGGGAGCTGTTTTTT. It encodes CSATTSGAYTGELFF.